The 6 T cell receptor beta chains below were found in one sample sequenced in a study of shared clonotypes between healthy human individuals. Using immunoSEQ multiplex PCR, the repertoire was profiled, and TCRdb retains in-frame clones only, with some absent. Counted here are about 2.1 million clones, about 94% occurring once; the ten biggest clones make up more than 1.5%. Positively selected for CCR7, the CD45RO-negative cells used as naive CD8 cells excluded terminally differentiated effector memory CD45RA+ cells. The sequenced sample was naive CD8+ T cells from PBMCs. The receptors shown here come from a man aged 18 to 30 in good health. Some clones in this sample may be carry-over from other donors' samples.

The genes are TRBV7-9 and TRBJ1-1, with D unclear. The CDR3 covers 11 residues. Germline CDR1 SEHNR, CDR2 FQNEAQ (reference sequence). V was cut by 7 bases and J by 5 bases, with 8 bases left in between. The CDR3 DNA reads TGTGCCAGCACTAAAGAAACTGAAGCTTTCTTT. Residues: CASTKETEAFF. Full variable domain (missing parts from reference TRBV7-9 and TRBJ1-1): DTGVSQNPRHKITKRGQNVTFRCDPISEHNRLYWYRQTLGQGPEFLTYFQNEAQLEKSRLLSDRFSAERPKGSFSTLEIQRTEQGDSAMYLCASTKETEAFFGQGTRLTVV.

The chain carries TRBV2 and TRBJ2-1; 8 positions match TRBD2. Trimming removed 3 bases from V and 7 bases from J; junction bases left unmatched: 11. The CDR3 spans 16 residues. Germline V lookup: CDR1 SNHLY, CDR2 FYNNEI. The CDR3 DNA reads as TGTGCCAGCAGTGATTTACGGGAGGGCCCTGGTAATGAGCAGTTCTTC. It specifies CASSDLREGPGNEQFF.

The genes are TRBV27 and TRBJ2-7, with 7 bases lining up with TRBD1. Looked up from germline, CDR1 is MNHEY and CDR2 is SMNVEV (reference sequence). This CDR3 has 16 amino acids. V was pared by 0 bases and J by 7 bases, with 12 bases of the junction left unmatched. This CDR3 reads CASSLSPGTVEREQYF. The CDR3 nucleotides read TGTGCCAGCAGTTTATCCCCAGGGACAGTGGAACGAGAGCAGTACTTC.

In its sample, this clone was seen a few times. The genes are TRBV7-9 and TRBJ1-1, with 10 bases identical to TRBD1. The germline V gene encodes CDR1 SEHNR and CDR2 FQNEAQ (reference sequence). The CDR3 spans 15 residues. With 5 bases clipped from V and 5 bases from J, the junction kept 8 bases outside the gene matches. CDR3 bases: TGTGCCAGCAGCCAAGAAGACAGGGGGCTAACTGAAGCTTTCTTT. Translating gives CASSQEDRGLTEAFF.

CDR3: CASSLNSGTEAFF. The CDR3 DNA reads TGTGCCAGCTCCCTGAATTCTGGCACTGAAGCTTTCTTT. The J gene is TRBJ1-1, the V gene TRBV9, with unresolved D. With 7 bases removed from V and 4 bases from J, the gap between germline ends came to 14 bases. CDR1 is SGDLS and CDR2 is YYNGEE in the germline V gene. CDR3 length: 13 amino acids. Full variable domain (missing parts from reference TRBV9 and TRBJ1-1): DSGVTQTPKHLITATGQRVTLRCSPRSGDLSVYWYQQSLDQGLQFLIQYYNGEERAKGNILERFSAQQFPDLHSELNLSSLELGDSALYFCASSLNSGTEAFFGQGTRLTVV.

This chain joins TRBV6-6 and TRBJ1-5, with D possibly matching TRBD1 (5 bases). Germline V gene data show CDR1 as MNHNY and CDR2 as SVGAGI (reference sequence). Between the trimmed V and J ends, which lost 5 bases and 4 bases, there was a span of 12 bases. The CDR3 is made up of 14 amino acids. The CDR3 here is CASSQRDVNQPQHF. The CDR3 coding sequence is TGTGCCAGCAGTCAACGGGACGTAAATCAGCCCCAGCATTTT.